This entry lists 15 T cell receptor beta chains sequenced from one sample in a study of blood T cell repertoires in COVID-19. Profiling relied on immunoSEQ multiplex PCR, and the TCRdb table lists in-frame clones only, not all of them. The sample records about 74,000 clones, about 86% being singletons. Sequencing used peripheral blood. The receptors derive from a woman at least 80 years old with active or convalescent COVID-19.

The chain joins TRBV5-1 to TRBJ1-2, with 9 bases matching TRBD1. The germline V gene encodes CDR1 SGHRS and CDR2 YFSETQ. Trimming removed 4 bases from V and 3 bases from J; junction bases left unmatched: 4. The CDR3 is 14 amino acids. The CDR3, as DNA: TGCGCCAGCAGCGTACAGGGGGCGGACTATGGCTACACCTTC. Translated: CASSVQGADYGYTF.

The chain couples TRBV2 to TRBJ1-2, with TRBD1 identical over 10 bases. The length of the CDR3 is 16 residues. Trimming removed 3 bases from V and 4 bases from J; junction bases left unmatched: 8. The germline CDR1 and CDR2 sequences are SNHLY and FYNNEI. The CDR3 protein is CASSDPDRGRRYGYTF. The CDR3 DNA sequence: TGTGCCAGCAGTGACCCAGACAGGGGGCGTCGCTATGGCTACACCTTC. The full variable domain, its missing parts supplied by reference TRBV2 and TRBJ1-2, is EPEVTQTPSHQVTQMGQEVILRCVPISNHLYFYWYRQILGQKVEFLVSFYNNEISEKSEIFDDQFSVERPDGSNFTLKIRSTKLEDSAMYFCASSDPDRGRRYGYTFGSGTRLTVV.

The V call is TRBV14, the J call TRBJ1-2; D is perhaps TRBD1 (6 bases). The CDR3 is 14 amino acids. Trimming stripped 9 bases from V and 6 bases from J, with 20 bases between. Germline V CDR1 and CDR2: SGHDN, FVKESK. The CDR3 loop is CARLGPTGSHGYTF. CDR3 DNA sequence: TGTGCCAGACTCGGACCTACAGGGAGTCATGGCTACACCTTC.

V is TRBV9 and J is TRBJ1-1; 8 nucleotides line up with TRBD1. Looked up from germline, CDR1 is SGDLS and CDR2 is YYNGEE. This CDR3 contains 15 residues. With V trimmed by 3 bases and J by 1 base, 5 bases remained unmatched. The DNA of the CDR3 is TGTGCCAGCAGCGCTTCAGGGGGCCCGAACACTGAAGCTTTCTTT. This gives the protein CASSASGGPNTEAFF.

This chain uses TRBV2 with TRBJ2-2; no definite D call. The germline V gene encodes CDR1 SNHLY and CDR2 FYNNEI. The CDR3 runs to 14 residues. V lost 5 bases and J lost 1, with 8 bases in between. This chain's CDR3 is CASSRNRNTGELFF. The CDR3 coding sequence is TGTGCCAGCAGTCGTAACAGGAACACCGGGGAGCTGTTTTTT.

The chain employs TRBV6-1 and TRBJ1-1; the D gene is possibly TRBD1 (6 bases). V lost 2 bases and J 6 bases, leaving 10 bases between the germline ends. The CDR3 spans 13 residues. The germline gives CDR1 MNHNS, CDR2 SASEGT. CDR3 in amino acids: CASSEQGSAEAFF. CDR3 sequence (DNA): TGTGCCAGCAGTGAACAGGGGTCAGCTGAAGCTTTCTTT.

The V and J genes are TRBV29-1 and TRBJ1-1; D call uncertain. The germline V gene has CDR1 SQVTM and CDR2 ANQGSEA. Trimming left V 3 bases short and J 10 bases short, with 12 bases between. The CDR3 spans 11 residues. CDR3 DNA: TGCAGCGTTGATGGTGTTGGAGTAGCTTTCTTT. Translating it yields CSVDGVGVAFF.

The chain uses TRBV19 and TRBJ2-3; D might be TRBD1 (5 bases). Germline CDR1 and CDR2: LNHDA and SQIVND (reference sequence). CDR3 length equals 16 residues. The V end was cut by 4 bases, the J end by 0 bases, with 14 bases between. CDR3 in amino acids: CASSSEWGPSTDTQYF. CDR3 DNA sequence: TGTGCCAGTAGTAGCGAATGGGGCCCGAGCACAGATACGCAGTATTTT. The entire variable domain, with the rest obtained from reference TRBV19 and TRBJ2-3, is as follows: DGGITQSPKYLFRKEGQNVTLSCEQNLNHDAMYWYRQDPGQGLRLIYYSQIVNDFQKGDIAEGYSVSREKKESFPLTVTSAQKNPTAFYLCASSSEWGPSTDTQYFGPGTRLTVL.

The chain couples TRBV6-5 to TRBJ1-1, with 7 bases aligning to TRBD1. V dropped 6 bases and J dropped 1; count of bases not matched to a gene: 5. Germline V lookup: CDR1 MNHEY, CDR2 SVGAGI. The CDR3 length is 14 residues. The CDR3 protein is CASRTRTGNTEAFF. CDR3 DNA: TGTGCCAGCAGGACCCGGACAGGGAACACTGAAGCTTTCTTT.

The chain carries TRBV19 and TRBJ2-3; 8 bases are a match to TRBD1. With V trimmed by 3 bases and J by 9 bases, 11 bases remained unmatched. Germline values: CDR1 LNHDA, CDR2 SQIVND (reference sequence). This CDR3 is built from 15 residues. The CDR3 region has the DNA TGTGCCAGTAGTATTCGCCCTGCCAGGGGGCAAACGCAGTATTTT. It yields the protein CASSIRPARGQTQYF.

The V and J genes are TRBV12-3 or TRBV12-4 and TRBJ2-1; D uncertain. The CDR3 consists of 12 residues. V dropped 6 bases and J dropped 4 bases, with 7 bases sitting between them. The chain's CDR3 is CASRLSYNEQFF. The CDR3 coding sequence is TGTGCCAGCAGGCTTAGTTACAATGAGCAGTTCTTC.

The V call is TRBV6-2 or TRBV6-3, the J call TRBJ1-2; 7 bases match TRBD1. Germline lookup yields CDR1 MNHEY and CDR2 SVGEGT. Trimming cost V 5 bases and J 7 bases; bases outside gene matches: 13. The CDR3 is 15 amino acids. The CDR3 spells CASSDATGEQGGYTF. The CDR3, as DNA: TGTGCCAGCAGTGACGCAACAGGGGAACAGGGTGGCTACACCTTC.

The genes are TRBV5-1 and TRBJ1-2; D perhaps matches TRBD1 (5 bases). Germline CDR1 SGHRS, CDR2 YFSETQ. The ends were cut back, 4 bases at V and 0 bases at J, with 10 bases in the middle. There are 14 residues in the CDR3. DNA of the CDR3: TGCGCCAGCAGCACGGGGGGACCTAACTATGGCTACACCTTC. Translating gives CASSTGGPNYGYTF.

The rearrangement uses TRBV2 and TRBJ1-6, with 8 nucleotides matching TRBD1. The germline gives CDR1 SNHLY, CDR2 FYNNEI. CDR3 length: 14 amino acids. The V segment lost 7 bases and the J segment 9 bases; nucleotides outside the gene matches: 8. The CDR3 is CASTGGTGASPLHF. The CDR3 nucleotides read TGTGCCAGCACTGGAGGGACAGGTGCTTCACCCCTCCACTTT.

The chain uses TRBV11-2 and TRBJ1-4, with D possibly TRBD1 on 6 matching bases. This CDR3 is built from 15 residues. The germline CDR1 and CDR2 sequences are SGHAT and FQNNGV. V was shortened by 2 bases and J by 5 bases, with 12 bases between the two germline ends. The CDR3 DNA reads TGTGCCAGCAGCTTACAGGGGATTAGGAATGAAAAACTGTTTTTT. Its translation is CASSLQGIRNEKLFF.